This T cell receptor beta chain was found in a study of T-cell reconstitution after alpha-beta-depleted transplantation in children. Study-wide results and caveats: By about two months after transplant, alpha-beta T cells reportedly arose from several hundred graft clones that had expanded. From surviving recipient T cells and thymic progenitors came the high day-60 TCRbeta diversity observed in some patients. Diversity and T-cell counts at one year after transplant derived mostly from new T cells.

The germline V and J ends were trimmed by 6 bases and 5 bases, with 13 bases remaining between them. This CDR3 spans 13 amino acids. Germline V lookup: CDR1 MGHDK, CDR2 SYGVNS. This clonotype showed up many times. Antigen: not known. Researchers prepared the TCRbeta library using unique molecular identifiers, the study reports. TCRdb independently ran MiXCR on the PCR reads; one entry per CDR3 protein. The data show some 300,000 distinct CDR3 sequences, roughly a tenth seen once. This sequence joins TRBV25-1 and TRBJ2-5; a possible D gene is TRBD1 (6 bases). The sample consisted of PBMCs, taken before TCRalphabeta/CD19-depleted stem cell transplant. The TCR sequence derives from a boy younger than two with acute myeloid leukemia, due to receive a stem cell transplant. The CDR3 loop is CASRPGVRETQYF. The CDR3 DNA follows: TGTGCCAGCAGACCAGGGGTCCGGGAGACCCAGTACTTC.